This T cell receptor beta chain originates from a study of blood T cell repertoires in COVID-19. About the research overall: COVID-19 samples collected from the United States, Italy and Spain covered acute and convalescent phases. In each case, the material was cDNA or gDNA derived from T cells, B-cell-depleted T cells, or PBMCs.

Trimming stripped 0 bases from V and 7 bases from J, with 9 bases between. The germline V gene has CDR1 WNHNN and CDR2 SYGVQD (reference sequence). CDR3 length equals 14 residues. This clone was seen only a few times. Original data processing: Amplification from reference gene primers served as the basis for estimated nucleated cell counts. Here immunoSEQ multiplex PCR was the method, and the copy in TCRdb shows in-frame clones only, minus some. The V and J calls and clone size were taken over from that table, and D and trimming were inferred from the DNA. The sample comprises fewer than 80,000 clones, about 83% of which are singletons, and more than 7.5% rests with the top ten.

The receptor was isolated from a man aged 30 to 39 with acute or convalescent COVID-19. The sequenced sample was peripheral blood. The chain carries TRBV10-1 and TRBJ2-2; no clear D. The CDR3 protein is CASSESGPRGELFF. The CDR3 bases are TGCGCCAGCAGTGAGTCGGGCCCACGCGGGGAGCTGTTTTTT.